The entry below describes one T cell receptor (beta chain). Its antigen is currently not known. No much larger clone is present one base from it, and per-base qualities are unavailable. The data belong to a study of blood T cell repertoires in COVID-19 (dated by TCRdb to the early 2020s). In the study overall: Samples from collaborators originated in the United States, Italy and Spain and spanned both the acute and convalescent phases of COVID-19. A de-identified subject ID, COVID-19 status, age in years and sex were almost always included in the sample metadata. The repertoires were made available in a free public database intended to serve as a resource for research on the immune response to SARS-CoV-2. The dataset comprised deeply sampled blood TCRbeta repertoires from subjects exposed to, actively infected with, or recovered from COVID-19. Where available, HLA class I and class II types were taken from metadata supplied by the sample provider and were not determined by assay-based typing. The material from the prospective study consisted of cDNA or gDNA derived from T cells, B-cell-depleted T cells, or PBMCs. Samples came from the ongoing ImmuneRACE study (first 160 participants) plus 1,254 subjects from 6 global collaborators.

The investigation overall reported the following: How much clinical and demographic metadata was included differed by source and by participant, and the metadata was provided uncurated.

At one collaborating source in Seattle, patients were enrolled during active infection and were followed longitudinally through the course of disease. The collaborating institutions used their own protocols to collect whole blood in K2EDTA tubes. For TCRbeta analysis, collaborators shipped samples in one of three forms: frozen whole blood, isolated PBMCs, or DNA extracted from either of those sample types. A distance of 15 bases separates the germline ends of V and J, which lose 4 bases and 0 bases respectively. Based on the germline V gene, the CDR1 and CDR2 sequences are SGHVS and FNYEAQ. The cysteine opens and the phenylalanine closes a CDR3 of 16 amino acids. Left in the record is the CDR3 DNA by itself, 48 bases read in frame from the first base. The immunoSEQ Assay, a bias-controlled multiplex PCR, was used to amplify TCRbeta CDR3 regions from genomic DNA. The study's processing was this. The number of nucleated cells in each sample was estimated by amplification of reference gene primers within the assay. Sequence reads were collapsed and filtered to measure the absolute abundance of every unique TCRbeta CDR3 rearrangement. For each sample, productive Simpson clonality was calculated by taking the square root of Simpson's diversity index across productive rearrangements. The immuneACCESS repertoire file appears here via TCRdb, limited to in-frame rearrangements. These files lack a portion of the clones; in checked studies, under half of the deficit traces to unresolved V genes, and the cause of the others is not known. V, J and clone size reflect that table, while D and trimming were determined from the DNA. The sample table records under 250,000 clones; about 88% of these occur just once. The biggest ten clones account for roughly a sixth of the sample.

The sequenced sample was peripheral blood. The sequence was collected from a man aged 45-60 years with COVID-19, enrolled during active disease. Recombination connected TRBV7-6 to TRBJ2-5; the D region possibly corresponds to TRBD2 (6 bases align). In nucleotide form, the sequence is TGTGCCAGCAGCTCCTGGGGGGACGGGAACCAAGAGACCCAGTACTTC. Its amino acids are CASSSWGDGNQETQYF.